These 18 T cell receptor beta chains originate from one sample sequenced in a study of glioma-infiltrating T cells. Using RNA template, CDR3s of TCR alpha and beta were amplified with iRepertoire arm-PCR. Each CDR3 protein is one row after TCRdb ran MiXCR on the multiplex PCR reads. The table shows 3,000 to 3,500 distinct CDR3 sequences, with 17% occurring only once. Sequenced: glioma tissue, nonneoplastic brain tissue, or PBMCs (not recorded which). The source of these receptors is a human donor with low-grade glioma or glioblastoma, undergoing nonglioma brain surgery, or in good health (not recorded which).

This clonotype is deemed medium-sized. This chain uses TRBV28 with TRBJ2-7; D might be TRBD2 (5 bases). The germline V and J ends were trimmed by 2 bases and 3 bases, with 5 bases remaining between them. The CDR3 has 12 amino acids. In germline, CDR1 is MDHEN, CDR2 SYDVKM. CDR3 bases: TGTGCCAGCAGTTTAGCGGGCTACGAGCAGTACGTC. Translating gives CASSLAGYEQYV.

By share, this clonotype counts as medium-sized (0.01 to 0.1%). The rearrangement links TRBV20-1 to TRBJ1-1, with 11 nucleotides matching TRBD1. Trimming took 5 bases from V and 4 from J; bases not matched to a gene: 6. The germline gives CDR1 DFQATT, CDR2 SNEGSKA (reference sequence). The CDR3 loop spans 14 amino acids. In nucleotides, the CDR3 is TGCAGTGCTCCGCGGGACAGGGGGGGCACTGAAGCTTTCTTT. The encoded protein is CSAPRDRGGTEAFF.

This clonotype is medium-sized (0.01 to 0.1%) in the sample. The chain joins TRBV27 to TRBJ1-4, with D hard to call. The CDR3 contains 16 residues. The germline V gene encodes CDR1 MNHEY and CDR2 SMNVEV (reference sequence). Trimming pared 7 bases from V and 2 bases from J, leaving 17 bases between. CDR3 loop: CASKWAAMGTNEKLFF. In DNA, the CDR3 is TGTGCCAGCAAGTGGGCAGCCATGGGGACTAATGAAAAACTGTTTTTT.

This clonotype was seen repeatedly, ten times or more. This chain uses TRBV2 with TRBJ2-3; D tentatively reads TRBD1 or TRBD2 (5 bases each). There are 14 residues in the CDR3. Germline V gene lookup returns CDR1 SNHLY and CDR2 FYNNEI. V dropped 4 bases and J dropped 4 bases, with 12 bases sitting between them. The chain's CDR3 is CASSVLQGADTQYF. The CDR3 DNA reads TGTGCCAGCAGTGTATTGCAGGGAGCAGATACGCAGTATTTT.

By its share, this clonotype is medium-sized. This chain uses TRBV19 with TRBJ1-2; 7 positions match TRBD1. The trim removed 5 bases at V and 3 bases at J, leaving 6 bases unmatched. In germline, CDR1 is LNHDA, CDR2 SQIVND (reference sequence). The CDR3 runs to 14 residues. The CDR3 protein is CASSRIQGDYGYTF. Written as DNA, the CDR3 is TGTGCCAGTAGTCGAATCCAGGGGGACTATGGCTACACCTTC. Together with reference TRBV19 and TRBJ1-2, the CDR3 gives the full variable domain: DGGITQSPKYLFRKEGQNVTLSCEQNLNHDAMYWYRQDPGQGLRLIYYSQIVNDFQKGDIAEGYSVSREKKESFPLTVTSAQKNPTAFYLCASSRIQGDYGYTFGSGTRLTVV.

By sample fraction, this clonotype is medium-sized. This sequence joins TRBV27 and TRBJ1-1; 10 bases fit TRBD1. Germline CDR1 is MNHEY and CDR2 is SMNVEV (reference sequence). CDR3 length: 16 residues. V gave up 3 bases and J gave up 1 base; unmatched junction bases: 5. Here the CDR3 reads CASSLGGQGWNTEAFF. As DNA, the CDR3 is TGTGCCAGCAGTTTGGGGGGACAGGGGTGGAACACTGAAGCTTTCTTT.

The table lists this clonotype with many counts. The chain carries TRBV5-1 and TRBJ2-1, with 9 nucleotides matching TRBD1. With 2 bases clipped from V and 12 bases from J, the junction kept 12 bases outside the gene matches. This CDR3 region has 15 residues. The germline V gene has CDR1 SGHRS and CDR2 YFSETQ. The CDR3 loop is CASSLGTGRPRWQFF. CDR3 sequence (DNA): TGCGCCAGCAGCTTAGGGACAGGGAGGCCCCGTTGGCAGTTCTTC.

This clonotype appeared many times. The rearrangement links TRBV18 to TRBJ2-1, with D maybe TRBD2 (5 bases). Trimming cost V 2 bases and J 8 bases, with 16 bases left between them. This CDR3 region has 15 residues. Germline V gene sequence: CDR1 KGHSH, CDR2 LQKENI. The CDR3 bases are TGTGCCAGCTCACCAAGCGGACCCCGCCGAGATGAGCAGTTCTTC. Its translation: CASSPSGPRRDEQFF.

This clonotype is labeled as medium-sized. V and J are TRBV6-1 and TRBJ2-7, with 7 bases aligning to TRBD1. J was trimmed by 5 bases and V by 5 bases; bases with no gene match: 9. CDR1 is MNHNS and CDR2 is SASEGT in the germline V gene. This CDR3 spans 14 amino acids. The CDR3 region has the DNA TGTGCCAGCAGTTATCAGGCAGGGGGTGACGAGCAGTACGTC. Encoded protein: CASSYQAGGDEQYV.

By share of the sample, this clonotype is large (0.1 to 1%). The gene calls are TRBV15 and TRBJ1-5, with D uncertain. The CDR3 runs 12 residues. Trimming pared 1 base from V and 10 bases from J, leaving 8 bases between. Germline-derived CDR1 and CDR2 are LNHNV and YYDKDF (reference sequence). CDR3 protein: CATSRAGGPQHF. The DNA for the CDR3 is TGTGCCACCAGCAGAGCAGGCGGACCCCAGCATTTT.

This clonotype was counted at least ten times. The gene calls are TRBV12-3 or TRBV12-4 and TRBJ2-1; TRBD2 might be the D (5 bases). The V gene lost 7 bases and the J gene lost 3 bases, with 13 bases spanning the gap. There are 14 residues in the CDR3. The CDR3 DNA follows: TGTGCCAGCACTCCGACGGAGGTCTACAATGAGCAGTTCTTC. Protein product: CASTPTEVYNEQFF.

By share, this clonotype ranks as medium-sized. This rearrangement joins TRBV20-1 to TRBJ1-1; D call uncertain. Trimming stripped 5 bases from V and 7 bases from J, with 14 bases between. The CDR3 sequence is 12 residues long. Germline CDR1 reads DFQATT; CDR2 reads SNEGSKA (reference sequence). This chain's CDR3 is CSAANAAYEAFF. CDR3 bases: TGCAGTGCTGCAAACGCGGCTTATGAAGCTTTCTTT.

This rearrangement joins TRBV12-3 or TRBV12-4 to TRBJ2-1, with D possibly being TRBD2 (6 bases). The CDR3 spans 13 residues. Trimming took off 8 bases at V and 12 bases at J, with 20 bases between the two ends. The CDR3 loop is CASSPEERAGQFF. The CDR3, as DNA: TGTGCCAGCTCCCCGGAGGAGCGGGCTGGGCAGTTCTTC.

This clonotype is termed medium-sized. The chain has TRBV27 and TRBJ2-7, with 9 bases lining up with TRBD1. The CDR3 has 16 residues. Germline V gene sequence: CDR1 MNHEY, CDR2 SMNVEV (reference sequence). The ends lost 4 bases at V and 0 bases at J; junction bases unmatched: 7. This chain's CDR3 is CASSWGGQGLSYEQYV. As DNA, the CDR3 is TGTGCCAGCAGTTGGGGGGGACAGGGCCTCTCCTACGAGCAGTACGTC.

In its sample, this clonotype was seen many times. This chain uses TRBV7-3 with TRBJ2-7; tentatively, D is TRBD1 (5 bases). The CDR3 has 13 amino acids. The V gene lost 6 bases and the J gene lost 3 bases, with 12 bases spanning the gap. From germline, CDR1 is SGHTA and CDR2 FQGTGA. CDR3 in amino acids: CASSRTGLYEQYV. In nucleotides, the CDR3 is TGTGCCAGCAGTCGCACAGGCCTCTACGAGCAGTACGTC.

This clonotype was observed at least ten times. This CDR3 reads CASSPGTSGGAGYLELFF. CDR3 nucleotides: TGTGCCAGCAGCCCTGGGACTAGCGGGGGGGCCGGATACCTGGAGCTGTTTTTT. This rearrangement joins TRBV11-3 to TRBJ2-2; 16 positions agree with TRBD2. The CDR3 has 18 amino acids. Per the germline V gene, CDR1 is SGHNT and CDR2 is YENEEA. Trimming took 5 bases from V and 10 from J; bases not matched to a gene: 13.

This clonotype was picked up many times. CDR3 sequence reads: CASSVVLGTEAFF. DNA for the CDR3: TGTGCCAGCAGCGTTGTCCTTGGCACTGAAGCTTTCTTT. The chain couples TRBV9 to TRBJ1-1; the D is unclear. This CDR3 has 13 residues. CDR1 is SGDLS and CDR2 is YYNGEE in the germline V gene. The ends were cut back, 2 bases at V and 4 bases at J, with 9 bases in the middle.

This clonotype was observed at least ten times. The rearrangement joins TRBV3-1 to TRBJ1-1; a weak D match, TRBD1 (6 bases). V was shortened by 6 bases and J by 4 bases, with 12 bases between the two germline ends. Per the germline V gene, CDR1 is LGHDT and CDR2 is YNNKEL (reference sequence). CDR3 size: 13 residues. CDR3 in DNA: TGTGCCAGCAGACGCGAGGGGGTCACTGAAGCTTTCTTT. Amino acids: CASRREGVTEAFF.